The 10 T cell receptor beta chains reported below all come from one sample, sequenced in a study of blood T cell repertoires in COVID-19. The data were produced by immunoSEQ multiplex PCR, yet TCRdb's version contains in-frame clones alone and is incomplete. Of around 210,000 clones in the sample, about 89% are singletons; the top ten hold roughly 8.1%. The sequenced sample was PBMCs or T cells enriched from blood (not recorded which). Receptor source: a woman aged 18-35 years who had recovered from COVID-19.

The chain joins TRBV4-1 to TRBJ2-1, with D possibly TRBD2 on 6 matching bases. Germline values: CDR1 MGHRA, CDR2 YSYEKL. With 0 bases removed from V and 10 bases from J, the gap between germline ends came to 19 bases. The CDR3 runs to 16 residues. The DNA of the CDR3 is TGCGCCAGCAGCCAAGATCGGCACCGGGACTCTCTCGAGCAGTTCTTC. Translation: CASSQDRHRDSLEQFF.

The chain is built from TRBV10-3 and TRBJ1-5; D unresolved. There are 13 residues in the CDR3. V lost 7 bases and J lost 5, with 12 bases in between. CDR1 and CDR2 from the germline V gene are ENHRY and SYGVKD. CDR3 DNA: TGTGCCATCAAAGACGGAGACTATCAGCCCCAGCATTTT. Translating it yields CAIKDGDYQPQHF.

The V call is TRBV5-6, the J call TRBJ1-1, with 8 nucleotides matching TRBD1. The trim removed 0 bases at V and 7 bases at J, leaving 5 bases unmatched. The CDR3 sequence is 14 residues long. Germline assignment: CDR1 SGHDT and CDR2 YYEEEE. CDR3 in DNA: TGTGCCAGCAGCTTGGAGTACAGGGGGGATGAAGCTTTCTTT. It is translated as CASSLEYRGDEAFF.

CDR3 nucleotides: TGTGCCAGCAGCGCCGGGGGAGTAAATGAGCAGTTCTTC. It specifies CASSAGGVNEQFF. The rearrangement uses TRBV9 and TRBJ2-1, with D perhaps TRBD2 (6 bases). CDR1 SGDLS and CDR2 YYNGEE come from the germline V gene. V was shortened by 3 bases and J by 7 bases, with 11 bases between the two germline ends. This CDR3 comprises 13 residues.

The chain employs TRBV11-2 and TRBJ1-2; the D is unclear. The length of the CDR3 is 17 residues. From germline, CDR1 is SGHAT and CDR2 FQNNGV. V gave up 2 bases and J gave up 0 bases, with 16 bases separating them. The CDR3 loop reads CASSLSFQAKTNYGYTF. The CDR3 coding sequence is TGTGCCAGCAGCTTAAGTTTCCAGGCGAAGACTAACTATGGCTACACCTTC.

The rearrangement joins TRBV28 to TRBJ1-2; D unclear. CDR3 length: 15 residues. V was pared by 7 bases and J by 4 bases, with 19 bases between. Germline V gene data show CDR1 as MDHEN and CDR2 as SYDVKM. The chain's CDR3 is CASIPRLGEGYGYTF. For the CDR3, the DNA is TGTGCCAGCATCCCCCGTCTGGGAGAAGGCTATGGCTACACCTTC.

CDR3 nucleotides: TGTGCCACCAAACCAACAGGGGTGATAGATTCACCCCTCCACTTT. Protein product: CATKPTGVIDSPLHF. The rearrangement uses TRBV6-5 and TRBJ1-6, with 7 bases aligning to TRBD1. CDR3 length equals 15 residues. The trim removed 10 bases at V and 8 bases at J, leaving 14 bases unmatched. Looked up from germline, CDR1 is MNHEY and CDR2 is SVGAGI.

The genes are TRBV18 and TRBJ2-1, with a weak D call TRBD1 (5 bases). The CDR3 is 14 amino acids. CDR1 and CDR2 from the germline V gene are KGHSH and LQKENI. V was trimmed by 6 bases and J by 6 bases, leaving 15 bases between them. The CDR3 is CASSILVGVNEQFF. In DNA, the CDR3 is TGTGCCAGCTCTATATTGGTAGGGGTCAATGAGCAGTTCTTC.

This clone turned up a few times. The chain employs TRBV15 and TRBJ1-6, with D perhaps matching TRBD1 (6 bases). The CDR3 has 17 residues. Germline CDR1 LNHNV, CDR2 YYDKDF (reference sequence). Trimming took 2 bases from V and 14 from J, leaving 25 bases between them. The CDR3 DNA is TGTGCCACCAGCAGACAAATAAGGGGCCAGGGGATTTGGGCCCTCCACTTT. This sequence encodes CATSRQIRGQGIWALHF.

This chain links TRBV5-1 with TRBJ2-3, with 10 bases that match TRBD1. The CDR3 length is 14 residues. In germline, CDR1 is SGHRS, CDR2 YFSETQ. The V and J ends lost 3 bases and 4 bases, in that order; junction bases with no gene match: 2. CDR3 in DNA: TGCGCCAGCAGCTGGGGACAGGGGTCAGATACGCAGTATTTT. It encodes CASSWGQGSDTQYF.